This T cell receptor (beta chain) was obtained from a study of vaccination effects on CD4 cells after COVID-19. Study at large: PBMC were cultured at about 2 million per well with around 9.2 IU/ml IL-2 and 10 ug/ml peptides.

Researchers isolated CD4+ T cells once around 11 days of culture had elapsed. Two-dose vaccination with either BNT162b2 or mRNA-1273 was given to the participants. On this clone: The antigen remains unidentified.

The CDR3 runs to 12 residues. Germline-derived CDR1 and CDR2 are SQVTM and ANQGSEA. The V gene lost 5 bases and the J gene lost 6 bases, with 13 bases spanning the gap. The study, taken as a whole, reports: Pronounced clonal contraction occurred in clones induced by infection and by vaccine late after vaccination. Convalescent patients were scarce in the study, and it lacked early post-infection timepoints.

Using immunoSEQ multiplex PCR, the repertoire was profiled, and TCRdb retains in-frame clones only, with some absent. The sample shows about 40,000 clones, around 66% of them seen only once. The clonotype was recovered from a human donor who received a COVID-19 vaccine. Sequenced here: CD4+ T cells from PBMCs cultured without peptide, sampled after COVID-19 vaccination. The rearrangement joins TRBV29-1 to TRBJ1-2, with D unresolved. For the CDR3, the DNA is TGCAGCGTTCTGCGGGGAAGAGATGGCTACACCTTC. Amino acid sequence: CSVLRGRDGYTF.